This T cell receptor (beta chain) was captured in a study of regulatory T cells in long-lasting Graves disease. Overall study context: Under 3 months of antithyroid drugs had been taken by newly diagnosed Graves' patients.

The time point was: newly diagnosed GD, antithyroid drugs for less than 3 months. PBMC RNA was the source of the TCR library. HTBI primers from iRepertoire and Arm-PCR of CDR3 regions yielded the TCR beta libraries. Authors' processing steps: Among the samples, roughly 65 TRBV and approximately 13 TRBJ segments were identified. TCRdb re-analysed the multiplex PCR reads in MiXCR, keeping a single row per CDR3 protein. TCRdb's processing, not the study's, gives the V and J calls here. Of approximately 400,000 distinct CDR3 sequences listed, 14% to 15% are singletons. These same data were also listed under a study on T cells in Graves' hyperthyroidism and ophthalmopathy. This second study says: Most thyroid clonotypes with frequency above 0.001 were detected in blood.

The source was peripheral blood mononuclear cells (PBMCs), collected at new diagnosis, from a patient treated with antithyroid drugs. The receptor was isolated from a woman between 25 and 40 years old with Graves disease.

Here the CDR3 DNA reads TGTGCCAGCAGCCTGCGGGGGACGGGAGCCGGGGAGCTGTTTTTT. Its translation is CASSLRGTGAGELFF. The chain joins TRBV3-1 to TRBJ2-2; 7 nucleotides line up with TRBD2. The CDR3 is 15 residues long. With 4 bases clipped from V and 6 bases from J, the junction kept 8 bases outside the gene matches. Germline loops: CDR1 LGHDT, CDR2 YNNKEL (reference sequence). Filled out from reference TRBV3-1 and TRBJ2-2, the complete variable domain reads DTAVSQTPKYLVTQMGNDKSIKCEQNLGHDTMYWYKQDSKKFLKIMFSYNNKELIINETVPNRFSPKSPDKAHLNLHINSLELGDSAVYFCASSLRGTGAGELFFGEGSRLTVL.